This record concerns one T cell receptor beta chain sequence. Time point given: patch test 1, 2 weeks after DPC sensitization. Treatment indicated: therapeutic diphenylcyclopropenone sensitization with weekly scalp DPC. Researchers sampled blood before each patch test went on. In the original workflow: TCRs per sample had a median of around 98,000 and ranged from 23,224 to 690,600. TCRdb reprocessed the RACE reads via MiXCR and lists one record per CDR3 protein. The V and J calls were determined by TCRdb, not by the authors. The sample has 180,000 or so distinct CDR3 sequences, under 25% seen once. The data were taken from a study of human T cells and chemical hapten exposure. CDR1 and CDR2 (germline): SGHRS, YFSETQ. With V trimmed by 4 bases and J by 0 bases, 3 bases remained unmatched. The CDR3 runs to 16 residues.

Sequenced material: whole blood, taken in connection with sensitization to the hapten diphenylcyclopropenone (DPC). The receptor was isolated from a woman aged 45-60 years with alopecia areata. Some clones in this sample may be carry-over from other donors' samples. The chain couples TRBV5-1 to TRBJ2-1; the match to TRBD2 covers 11 bases. CDR3 amino acids: CASSQGTSGSYNEQFF. CDR3 bases: TGCGCCAGCAGCCAAGGGACTAGCGGCTCCTACAATGAGCAGTTCTTC.